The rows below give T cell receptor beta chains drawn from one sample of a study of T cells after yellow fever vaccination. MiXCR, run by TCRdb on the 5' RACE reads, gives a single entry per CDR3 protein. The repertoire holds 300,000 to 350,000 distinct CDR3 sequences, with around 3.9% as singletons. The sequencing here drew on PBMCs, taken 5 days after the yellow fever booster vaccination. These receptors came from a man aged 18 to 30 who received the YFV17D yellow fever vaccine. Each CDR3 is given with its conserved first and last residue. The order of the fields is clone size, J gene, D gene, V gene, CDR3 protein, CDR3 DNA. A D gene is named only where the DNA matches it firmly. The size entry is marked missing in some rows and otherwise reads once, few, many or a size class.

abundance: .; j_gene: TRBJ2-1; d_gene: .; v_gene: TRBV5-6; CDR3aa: CASSWLKGGSSYNEQFF; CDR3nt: TGTGCCAGCAGCTGGCTTAAGGGCGGCAGCTCCTACAATGAGCAGTTCTTC
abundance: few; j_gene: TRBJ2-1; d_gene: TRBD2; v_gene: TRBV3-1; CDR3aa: CASSKLAGGSLGINEQFF; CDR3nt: TGTGCCAGCAGCAAACTAGCGGGGGGATCACTAGGTATCAATGAGCAGTTCTTC
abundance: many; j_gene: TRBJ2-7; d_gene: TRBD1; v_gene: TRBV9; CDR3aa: CASSAAPGTVSSYEQYF; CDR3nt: TGTGCCAGCAGCGCAGCTCCCGGGACAGTCAGCTCCTACGAGCAGTACTTC
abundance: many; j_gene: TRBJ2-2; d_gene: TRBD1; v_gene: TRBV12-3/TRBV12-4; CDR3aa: CASKPPAGTGRTGELFF; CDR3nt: TGTGCCAGTAAACCGCCCGCCGGGACAGGACGCACCGGGGAGCTGTTTTTT
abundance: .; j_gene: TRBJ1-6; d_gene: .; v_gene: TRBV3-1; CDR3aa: CASSQERAGHDYNSPLHF; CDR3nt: TGTGCCAGCAGCCAAGAAAGGGCAGGGCACGACTATAATTCACCCCTCCACTTT
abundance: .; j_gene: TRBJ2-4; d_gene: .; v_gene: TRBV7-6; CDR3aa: CASSLRLDGIQYF; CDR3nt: TGTGCCAGCAGCCTACGGTTGGACGGCATTCAGTACTTC
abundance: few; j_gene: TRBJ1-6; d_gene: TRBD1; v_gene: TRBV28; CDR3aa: CASQGGGYSPLHF; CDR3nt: TGTGCCAGCCAAGGGGGCGGGTATTCACCCCTCCACTTT
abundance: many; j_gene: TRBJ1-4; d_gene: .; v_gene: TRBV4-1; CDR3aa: CASSQADGGLEKLFF; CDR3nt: TGCGCCAGCAGCCAAGCGGACGGGGGCCTGGAAAAACTGTTTTTT
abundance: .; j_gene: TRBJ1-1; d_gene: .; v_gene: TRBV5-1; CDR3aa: CASSFTQDSEAFF; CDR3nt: TGCGCCAGCTCCTTCACCCAGGATTCTGAAGCTTTCTTT
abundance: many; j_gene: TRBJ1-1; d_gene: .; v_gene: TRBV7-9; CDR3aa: CASSFKSGNTEAFF; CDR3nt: TGTGCCAGCAGCTTTAAATCCGGGAACACTGAAGCTTTCTTT
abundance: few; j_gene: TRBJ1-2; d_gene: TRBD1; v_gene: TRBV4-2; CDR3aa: CASSQDIVGQGNYGYTF; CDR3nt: TGTGCCAGCAGCCAAGATATAGTAGGACAGGGTAATTACGGCTACACCTTC
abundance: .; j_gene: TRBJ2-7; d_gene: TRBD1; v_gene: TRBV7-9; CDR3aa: CASSAPGGTGVHEQYF; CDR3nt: TGTGCCAGCAGCGCCCCAGGGGGGACAGGAGTCCACGAGCAGTACTTC
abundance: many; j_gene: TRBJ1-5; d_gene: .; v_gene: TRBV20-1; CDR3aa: CSARVGRNSNQPQHF; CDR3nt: TGCAGTGCTAGAGTTGGACGAAATAGCAATCAGCCCCAGCATTTT
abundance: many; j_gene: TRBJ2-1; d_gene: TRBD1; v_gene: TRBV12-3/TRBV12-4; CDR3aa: CASSVWTGDNEQFF; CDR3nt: TGTGCCAGCAGTGTGTGGACAGGGGACAATGAGCAGTTCTTC
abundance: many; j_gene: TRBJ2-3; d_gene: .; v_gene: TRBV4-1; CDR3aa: CASSHLGGDSTDTQYF; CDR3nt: TGCGCCAGCAGCCATCTCGGTGGGGACAGCACAGATACGCAGTATTTT
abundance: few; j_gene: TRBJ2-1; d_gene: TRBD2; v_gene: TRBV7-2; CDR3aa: CASSFVAGDSYNEQFF; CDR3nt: TGTGCCAGCAGCTTCGTAGCGGGGGACTCCTACAATGAGCAGTTCTTC
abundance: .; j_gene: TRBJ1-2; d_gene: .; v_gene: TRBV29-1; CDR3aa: CSVGQRELAYGYTF; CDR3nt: TGCAGCGTTGGGCAGAGGGAGCTAGCCTATGGCTACACCTTC
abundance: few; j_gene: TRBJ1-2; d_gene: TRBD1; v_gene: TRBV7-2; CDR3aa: CASRAGTGSYGYTF; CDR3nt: TGTGCCAGCAGAGCCGGGACAGGGTCTTATGGCTACACCTTC
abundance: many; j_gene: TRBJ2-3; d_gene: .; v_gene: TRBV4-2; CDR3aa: CASSHSDTQYF; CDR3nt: TGTGCCAGCAGCCACTCAGATACGCAGTATTTT
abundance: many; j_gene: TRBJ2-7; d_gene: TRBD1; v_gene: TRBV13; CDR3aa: CASSGRGRGFYEQYF; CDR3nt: TGTGCCAGCAGCGGCCGAGGCAGGGGGTTCTACGAGCAGTACTTC
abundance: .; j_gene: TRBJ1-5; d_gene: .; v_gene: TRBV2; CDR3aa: CASSERGQPQHF; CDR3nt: TGTGCCAGCAGTGAGAGGGGGCAGCCCCAGCATTTT
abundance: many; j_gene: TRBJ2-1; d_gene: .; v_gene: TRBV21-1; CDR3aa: CASSKEGAATGPVQPYEQFF; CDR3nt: TGTGCCAGCAGCAAAGAGGGGGCGGCCACAGGGCCCGTCCAACCCTATGAGCAGTTCTTC
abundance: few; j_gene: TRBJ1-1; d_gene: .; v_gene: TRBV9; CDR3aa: CASSVASGTRPSRAFF; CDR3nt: TGTGCCAGCAGCGTAGCTAGTGGGACAAGGCCCAGCCGAGCTTTCTTT
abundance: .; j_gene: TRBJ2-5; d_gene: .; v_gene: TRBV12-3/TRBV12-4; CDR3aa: CASSLALGGPETQYF; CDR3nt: TGTGCCAGCAGTTTAGCGCTAGGGGGGCCGGAGACCCAGTACTTC
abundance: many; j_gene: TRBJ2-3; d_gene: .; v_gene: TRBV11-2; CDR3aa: CASSLRASTDTQYF; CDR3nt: TGTGCCAGCAGCTTAAGGGCTAGCACAGATACGCAGTATTTT
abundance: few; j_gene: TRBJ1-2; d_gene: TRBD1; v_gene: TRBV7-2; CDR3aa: CASSWDRKDGYTF; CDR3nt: TGTGCCAGCAGCTGGGACAGGAAGGATGGCTACACCTTC
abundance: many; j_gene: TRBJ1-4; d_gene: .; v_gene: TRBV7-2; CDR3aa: CASSSAGRGVATNEKLFF; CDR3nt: TGTGCCAGCAGCTCAGCCGGGAGGGGAGTGGCAACTAATGAAAAACTGTTTTTT
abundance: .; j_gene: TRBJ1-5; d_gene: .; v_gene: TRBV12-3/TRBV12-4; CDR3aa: CASSRSYGVQPQHF; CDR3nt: TGTGCCAGCAGCCGCTCCTACGGGGTTCAGCCCCAGCATTTT
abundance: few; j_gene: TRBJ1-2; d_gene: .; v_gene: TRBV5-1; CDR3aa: CASSLVGARGYTF; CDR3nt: TGCGCCAGCAGCTTGGTAGGGGCGCGAGGCTACACCTTC
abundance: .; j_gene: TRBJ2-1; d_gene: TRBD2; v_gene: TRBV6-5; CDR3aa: CASRTSGGLNEQFF; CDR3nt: TGTGCCAGCAGGACTAGCGGGGGCCTCAATGAGCAGTTCTTC
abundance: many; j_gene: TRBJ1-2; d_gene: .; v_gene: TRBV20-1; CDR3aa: CSARAGDSWNYGYTF; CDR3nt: TGCAGTGCTAGGGCGGGAGACAGCTGGAACTATGGCTACACCTTC
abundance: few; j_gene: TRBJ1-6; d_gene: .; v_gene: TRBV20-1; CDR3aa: CSATSVVSYNSPLHF; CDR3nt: TGCAGTGCTACTTCTGTGGTCTCCTATAATTCACCCCTCCACTTT
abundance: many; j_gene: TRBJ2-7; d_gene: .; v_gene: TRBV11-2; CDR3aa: CASSPNMISSYEQYF; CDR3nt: TGTGCCAGCAGCCCGAACATGATTTCCTCCTACGAGCAGTACTTC
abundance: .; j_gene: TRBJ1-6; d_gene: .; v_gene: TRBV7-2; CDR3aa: CASSPEADDPYNSPLHF; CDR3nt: TGTGCCAGCAGCCCCGAGGCGGACGACCCCTATAATTCACCCCTCCACTTT
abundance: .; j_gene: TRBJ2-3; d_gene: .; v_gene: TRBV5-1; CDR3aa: CASSLGRERDTQYF; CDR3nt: TGCGCCAGCAGCTTGGGAAGGGAGAGAGATACGCAGTATTTT
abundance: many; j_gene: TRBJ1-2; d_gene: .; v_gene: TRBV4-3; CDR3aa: CASSQGEQGLNYGYTF; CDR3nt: TGCGCCAGCAGCCAAGGAGAACAGGGACTAAACTATGGCTACACCTTC
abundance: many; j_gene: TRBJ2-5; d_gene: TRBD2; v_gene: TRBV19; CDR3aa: CASSITGGQETQYF; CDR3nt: TGTGCCAGTAGTATTACGGGGGGTCAAGAGACCCAGTACTTC
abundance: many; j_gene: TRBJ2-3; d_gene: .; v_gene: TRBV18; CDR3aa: CASSPSGFEDTQYF; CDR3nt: TGTGCCAGCTCACCTTCAGGATTTGAAGATACGCAGTATTTT
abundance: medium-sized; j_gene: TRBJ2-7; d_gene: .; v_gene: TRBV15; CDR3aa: CATSRDSLTSYEQYF; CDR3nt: TGTGCCACCAGCAGGGACTCCCTGACCTCCTACGAGCAGTACTTC
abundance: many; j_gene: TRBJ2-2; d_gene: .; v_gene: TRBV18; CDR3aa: CASSPGMAGAAGELFF; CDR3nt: TGTGCCAGCTCACCAGGAATGGCCGGGGCCGCCGGGGAGCTGTTTTTT
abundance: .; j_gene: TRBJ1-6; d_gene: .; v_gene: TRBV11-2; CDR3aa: CASSPVDRRINSPLHF; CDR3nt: TGTGCCAGCAGCCCCGTGGACAGACGCATAAATTCACCCCTCCACTTT
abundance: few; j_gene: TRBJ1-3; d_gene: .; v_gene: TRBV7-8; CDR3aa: CASSLAAGGNTIYF; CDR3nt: TGTGCCAGCAGCTTAGCCGCGGGGGGAAACACCATATATTTT
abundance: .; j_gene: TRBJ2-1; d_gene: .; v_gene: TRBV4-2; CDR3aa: CASSQVRGVGGLSVGEQFF; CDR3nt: TGTGCCAGCAGCCAAGTGCGCGGGGTAGGGGGTCTCTCCGTCGGTGAGCAGTTCTTC
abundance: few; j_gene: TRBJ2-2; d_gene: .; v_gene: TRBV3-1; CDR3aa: CASSQDRASGELFF; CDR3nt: TGTGCCAGCAGCCAAGATAGGGCCTCCGGGGAGCTGTTTTTT
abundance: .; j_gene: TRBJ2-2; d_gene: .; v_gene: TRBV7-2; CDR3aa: CASSLAHSRSVNTGELFF; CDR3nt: TGTGCCAGCAGCTTAGCGCACTCTCGGTCAGTGAACACCGGGGAGCTGTTTTTT
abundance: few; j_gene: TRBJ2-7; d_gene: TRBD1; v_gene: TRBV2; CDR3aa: CASSVRTGNYEQYF; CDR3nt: TGTGCCAGCAGTGTTAGGACAGGGAACTACGAGCAGTACTTC
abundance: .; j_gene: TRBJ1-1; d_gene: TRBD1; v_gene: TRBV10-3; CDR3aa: CAISAPGQGTTEAFF; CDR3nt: TGTGCCATCAGTGCACCGGGACAGGGGACCACTGAAGCTTTCTTT
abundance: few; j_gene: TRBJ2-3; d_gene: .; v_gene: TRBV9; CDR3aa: CASSGLDTQYF; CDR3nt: TGTGCCAGCAGCGGGTTAGATACGCAGTATTTT
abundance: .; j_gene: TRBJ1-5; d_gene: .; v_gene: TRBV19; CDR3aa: CASSMSLAGQPQHF; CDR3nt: TGTGCCAGTAGTATGAGCCTTGCAGGTCAGCCCCAGCATTTT
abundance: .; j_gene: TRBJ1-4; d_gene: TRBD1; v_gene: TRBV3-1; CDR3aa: CASSQSWDRVGTNEKLFF; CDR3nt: TGTGCCAGCAGCCAATCCTGGGACAGGGTTGGGACTAATGAAAAACTGTTTTTT
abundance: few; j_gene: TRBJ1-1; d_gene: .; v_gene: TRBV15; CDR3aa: CATSRDLRGAFF; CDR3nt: TGTGCCACCAGCAGAGATCTGCGGGGGGCTTTCTTT
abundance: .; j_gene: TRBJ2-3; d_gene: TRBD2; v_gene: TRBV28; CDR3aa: CAVDSGGVLHSTDTQYF; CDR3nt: TGTGCGGTCGATAGCGGGGGGGTACTCCATAGCACAGATACGCAGTATTTT
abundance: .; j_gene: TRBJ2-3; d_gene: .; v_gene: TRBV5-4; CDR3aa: CASSSGSVRNTDTQYF; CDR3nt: TGTGCCAGCAGCTCGGGGTCCGTCCGAAACACAGATACGCAGTATTTT